This TCR beta chain was retrieved from a study of T cells in Graves' hyperthyroidism and ophthalmopathy. V was shortened by 3 bases and J by 4 bases, with 6 bases between the two germline ends. The germline V gene has CDR1 LNHDA and CDR2 SQIVND (reference sequence). CDR3 length: 12 amino acids. Concerning this clonotype itself: Its antigen is as yet unknown.

Study results and caveats: Model output signaled ophthalmopathy a median approximately 6.2 months ahead of onset.

It was considered stable Graves' hyperthyroidism when ophthalmopathy did not progress within 18 months. The study enrolled patients aged 18 to 65 with newly diagnosed hyperthyroidism of under 2 months' duration. Amplified TCR beta CDR3 regions derived from RNA transcripts. First-round RT-PCR with HTBI primers amplified the TCR CDR3 region. TCRdb used MiXCR to reprocess the multiplex PCR reads, holding one entry per CDR3 protein. The sample has around 300,000 distinct CDR3 sequences, about 13% seen once. Sequencing input: blood. The chain combines TRBV19 with TRBJ1-2; the D is unclear. The receptor's source is a woman aged 40 to 50 with Graves' hyperthyroidism. In DNA form, the CDR3 reads TGTGCCAGTAGTATGAGCAGCTATGGCTACACCTTC. Encoded protein: CASSMSSYGYTF.